Shown below are 11 T cell receptor beta chains from a single sample sequenced in a study of Tregs in tolerant kidney transplant recipients. Sequencing was performed with immunoSEQ multiplex PCR; in TCRdb, only in-frame clones are kept and a portion is missing. The table has about 15,000 clones, about 82% seen once. Sample: Tregs from blood, taken before the transplant. The receptors originated from a human donor who received a combined kidney and bone marrow transplant.

The chain recombines TRBV7-9 with TRBJ1-4; maybe TRBD1 (5 bases). The CDR3 sequence is 14 residues long. Trimming left V 2 bases short and J 3 bases short, with 7 bases between. CDR1 and CDR2 (germline): SEHNR, FQNEAQ (reference sequence). This CDR3 reads CASSLIRANEKLFF. DNA of the CDR3: TGTGCCAGCAGCTTAATCAGGGCTAATGAAAAACTGTTTTTT.

This rearrangement joins TRBV10-3 to TRBJ2-3, with 9 bases matching TRBD1. The V and J ends lost 0 bases and 1 base, in that order; junction bases with no gene match: 5. Germline lookup yields CDR1 ENHRY and CDR2 SYGVKD. This CDR3 region has 17 residues. The CDR3: CAISESDRGFRTDTQYF. In nucleotides, the CDR3 is TGTGCCATCAGTGAGTCGGACAGGGGTTTCCGCACAGATACGCAGTATTTT.

This rearrangement joins TRBV4-1 to TRBJ2-2; D possibly corresponds to TRBD2 (5 bases). The CDR3 totals 17 residues. Trimming took 0 bases from V and 0 from J, leaving 11 bases between them. CDR1 and CDR2 (germline): MGHRA, YSYEKL. CDR3 sequence reads: CASSQDGWGANTGELFF. The CDR3 DNA reads TGCGCCAGCAGCCAAGATGGATGGGGAGCGAACACCGGGGAGCTGTTTTTT.

J is TRBJ1-4 and V is TRBV28; D gene ambiguous. Germline V gene lookup returns CDR1 MDHEN and CDR2 SYDVKM. Trimming cost V 4 bases and J 8 bases, with 20 bases left between them. The CDR3 has 16 residues. CDR3: CASSSNAPGGLEKLFF. CDR3 nucleotides: TGTGCCAGCAGTTCAAACGCCCCCGGAGGGTTGGAAAAACTGTTTTTT.

The genes are TRBV18 and TRBJ2-5; possible D gene TRBD2, 5 bases. Germline CDR1 is KGHSH and CDR2 is LQKENI. CDR3 size: 16 residues. V was pared by 1 base and J by 7 bases, with 19 bases between. CDR3 nucleotides: TGTGCCAGCTCACCACTCGGACTGAATCGGGTGGGGACCCAGTACTTC. This codes for CASSPLGLNRVGTQYF.

The V and J genes are TRBV5-5 and TRBJ1-2; D is possibly TRBD1 (5 bases). CDR3 length equals 14 residues. The V end lost 0 bases, the J end lost 13 bases, and 19 bases lay between the germline ends. Per germline, CDR1 SGHKS and CDR2 YYEKEE (reference sequence). The CDR3 region has the DNA TGTGCCAGCAGCTTGGAAGTTTTGGGAGGGGCCCCCACCTTC. This encodes CASSLEVLGGAPTF.

The gene calls are TRBV27 and TRBJ2-5; 7 positions agree with TRBD2. V shed 4 bases and J 4 bases; nucleotides not matched to a gene: 6. The V gene's germline CDR1 is MNHEY and CDR2 SMNVEV (reference sequence). The CDR3 spans 14 residues. CDR3 in DNA: TGTGCCAGCAGTTCGCTGGCTAGCGGAGAGACCCAGTACTTC. Amino acid sequence: CASSSLASGETQYF.

The chain combines TRBV2 with TRBJ2-1; 10 nucleotides align to TRBD1. V was pared by 6 bases and J by 3 bases, with 5 bases of the junction left unmatched. The CDR3 has 15 amino acids. Germline CDR1 and CDR2: SNHLY and FYNNEI. The CDR3 sequence is CASRLGQGLYNEQFF. DNA for the CDR3: TGTGCCAGCAGATTGGGACAGGGGCTCTACAATGAGCAGTTCTTC.

The genes are TRBV2 and TRBJ2-1, with TRBD1 matching over 8 bases. Germline CDR1 reads SNHLY; CDR2 reads FYNNEI. V lost 7 bases to trimming and J lost 8 bases; unmatched junction nucleotides: 13. CDR3 size: 15 residues. The CDR3 loop is CASTLQGGTRYEQFF. The CDR3 DNA follows: TGTGCCAGCACCCTACAGGGGGGTACAAGATATGAGCAGTTCTTC.

J is TRBJ1-4 and V is TRBV5-1, with D possibly TRBD1 on 5 matching bases. CDR1 SGHRS and CDR2 YFSETQ come from the germline V gene. The CDR3 has 14 amino acids. The V end lost 4 bases, the J end lost 4 bases, and 11 bases lay between the germline ends. The CDR3 DNA reads as TGCGCCAGCAGCGCGACAGCGAATAATGAAAAACTGTTTTTT. Residues: CASSATANNEKLFF.

CDR3 in amino acids: CASRTFSLGHHEETQYF. CDR3 bases: TGTGCCAGCAGAACCTTCTCGTTAGGACACCATGAGGAGACCCAGTACTTC. This chain connects TRBV5-6 to TRBJ2-5; D is perhaps TRBD1 (5 bases). The germline V gene has CDR1 SGHDT and CDR2 YYEEEE. V was pared by 5 bases and J by 5 bases, with 25 bases between. CDR3 size: 17 residues.